This TCR beta chain was retrieved from a study of blood T cell repertoires in COVID-19. The germline V and J ends were trimmed by 5 bases and 4 bases, with 14 bases remaining between them. The CDR3 contains 14 residues. The germline V gene encodes CDR1 SGHTA and CDR2 FQGTGA. As handled by the study authors: Reference gene primer amplification yielded estimated nucleated cell counts. The protocol was immunoSEQ multiplex PCR, while the TCRdb copy is restricted to in-frame clones and leaves out a portion. V, J and clone size derive from that table, while D and trimming were established from the DNA sequence. The data hold a few hundred thousand clones, with roughly 80% observed a single time.

This clonotype was sampled from a woman aged 25 to 45 who had recovered from COVID-19. The chain joins TRBV7-3 to TRBJ1-1, with D perhaps matching TRBD1 (6 bases). Sequenced: peripheral blood. The chain's CDR3 is CASSPQGSGTEAFF. The DNA of the CDR3 is TGTGCCAGCAGCCCGCAGGGGAGTGGCACTGAAGCTTTCTTT.